This section outlines one T cell receptor beta chain sequence together with its context. The data are from a study of control samples from healthy donors and cancer patients. Clones were sequenced by immunoSEQ multiplex PCR, and TCRdb holds only the in-frame ones, with some missing. The table lists about 180,000 clones, approximately 94% of them singletons. This CDR3 is 14 amino acids long. Deletions cut 1 base from V and 2 bases from J, with 9 bases between. CDR1 is MNHEY and CDR2 is SMNVEV in the germline V gene (reference sequence). The V call is TRBV27, the J call TRBJ2-7; a weak D match, TRBD2 (7 bases). The specimen was blood. The receptor's source is a woman in her late teens or twenties in good health. For the CDR3, the DNA is TGTGCCAGCAGTTTATGGGAGGGGGCCTACGAGCAGTACTTC. It specifies CASSLWEGAYEQYF.